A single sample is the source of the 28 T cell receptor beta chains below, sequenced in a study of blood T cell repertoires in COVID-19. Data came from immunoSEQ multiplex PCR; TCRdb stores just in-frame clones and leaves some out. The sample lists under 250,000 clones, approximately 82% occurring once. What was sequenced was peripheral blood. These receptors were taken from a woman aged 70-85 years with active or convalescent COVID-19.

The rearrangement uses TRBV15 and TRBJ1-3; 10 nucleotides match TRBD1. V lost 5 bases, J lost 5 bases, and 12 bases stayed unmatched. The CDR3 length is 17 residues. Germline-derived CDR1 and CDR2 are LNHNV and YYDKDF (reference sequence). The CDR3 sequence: CATSRHGQGGLRNTIYF. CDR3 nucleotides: TGTGCCACCAGCCGCCACGGACAGGGGGGTCTGAGAAACACCATATATTTT.

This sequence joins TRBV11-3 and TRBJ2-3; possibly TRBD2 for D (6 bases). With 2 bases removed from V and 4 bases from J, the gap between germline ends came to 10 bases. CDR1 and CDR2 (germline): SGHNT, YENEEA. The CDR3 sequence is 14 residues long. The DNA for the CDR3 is TGTGCCAGCAGCTTACGGGGGATCGCAGATACGCAGTATTTT. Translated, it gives CASSLRGIADTQYF.

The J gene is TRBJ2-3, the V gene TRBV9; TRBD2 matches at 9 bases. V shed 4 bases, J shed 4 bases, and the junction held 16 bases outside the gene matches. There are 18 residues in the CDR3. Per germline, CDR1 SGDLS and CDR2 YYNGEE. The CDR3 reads CASSPPLGLADFADTQYF. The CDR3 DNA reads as TGTGCCAGCAGCCCCCCCTTGGGACTAGCTGACTTTGCAGATACGCAGTATTTT.

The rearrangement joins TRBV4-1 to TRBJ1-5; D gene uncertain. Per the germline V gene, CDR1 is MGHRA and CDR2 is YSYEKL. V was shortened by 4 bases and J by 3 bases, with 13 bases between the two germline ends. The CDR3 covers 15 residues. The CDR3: CASSPSTAFNQPQHF. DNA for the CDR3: TGCGCCAGCAGCCCCTCAACAGCCTTCAATCAGCCCCAGCATTTT.

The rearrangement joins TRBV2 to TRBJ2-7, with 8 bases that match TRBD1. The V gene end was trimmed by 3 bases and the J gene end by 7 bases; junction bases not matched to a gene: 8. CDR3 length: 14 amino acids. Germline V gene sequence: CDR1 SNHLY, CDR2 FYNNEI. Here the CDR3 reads CASSEGRGPREQYF. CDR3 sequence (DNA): TGTGCCAGCAGTGAGGGCAGGGGGCCGAGGGAGCAGTACTTC.

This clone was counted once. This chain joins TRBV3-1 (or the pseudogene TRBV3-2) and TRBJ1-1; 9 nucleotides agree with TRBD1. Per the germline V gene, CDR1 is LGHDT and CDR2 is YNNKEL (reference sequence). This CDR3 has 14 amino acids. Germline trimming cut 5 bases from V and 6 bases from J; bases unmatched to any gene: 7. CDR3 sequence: CASSSLGQGPEAFF. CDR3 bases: TGTGCCAGCAGCTCCTTAGGACAGGGGCCTGAAGCTTTCTTT.

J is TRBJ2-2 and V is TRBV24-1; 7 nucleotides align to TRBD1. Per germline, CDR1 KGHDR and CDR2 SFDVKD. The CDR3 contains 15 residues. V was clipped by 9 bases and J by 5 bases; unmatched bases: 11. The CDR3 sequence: CATRANTGETGELFF. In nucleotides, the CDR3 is TGTGCCACCCGGGCGAATACAGGGGAAACCGGGGAGCTGTTTTTT.

The CDR3 sequence is CASNTGLGQYF. The CDR3 DNA follows: TGTGCCAGCAACACAGGGTTGGGGCAGTACTTC. This chain connects TRBV7-2 to TRBJ2-7; possibly TRBD1 for D (6 bases). The CDR3 length is 11 residues. Per germline, CDR1 SGHTA and CDR2 FQGNSA. V dropped 7 bases and J dropped 9 bases, with 13 bases sitting between them. Based on the CDR3 plus reference TRBV7-2 and TRBJ2-7, the full variable domain is GAGVSQSPSNKVTEKGKDVELRCDPISGHTALYWYRQSLGQGLEFLIYFQGNSAPDKSGLPSDRFSAERTGGSVSTLTIQRTQQEDSAVYLCASNTGLGQYFGPGTRLTVT.

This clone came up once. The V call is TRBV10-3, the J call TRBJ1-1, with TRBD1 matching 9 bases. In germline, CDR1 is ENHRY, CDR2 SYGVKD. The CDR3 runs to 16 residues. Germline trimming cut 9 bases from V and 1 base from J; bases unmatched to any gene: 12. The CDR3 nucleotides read TGTGCCATTTCAATATTACCGGGACAGGGGAACACTGAAGCTTTCTTT. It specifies CAISILPGQGNTEAFF.

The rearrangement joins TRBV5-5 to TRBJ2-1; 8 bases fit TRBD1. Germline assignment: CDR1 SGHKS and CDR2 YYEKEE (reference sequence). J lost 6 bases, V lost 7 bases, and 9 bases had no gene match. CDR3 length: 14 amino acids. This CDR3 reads CASWGQDLINEQFF. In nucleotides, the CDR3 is TGTGCCAGCTGGGGACAGGACCTTATCAATGAGCAGTTCTTC.

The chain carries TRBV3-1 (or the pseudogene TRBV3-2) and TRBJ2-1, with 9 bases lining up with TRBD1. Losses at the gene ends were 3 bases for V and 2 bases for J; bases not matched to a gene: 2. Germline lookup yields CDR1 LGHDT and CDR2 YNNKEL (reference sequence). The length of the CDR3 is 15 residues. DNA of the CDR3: TGTGCCAGCAGCCAGACAGGGGGTACCTACAATGAGCAGTTCTTC. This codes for CASSQTGGTYNEQFF.

The CDR3 DNA reads TGTGCCAGCTCCCAGGGGGCGCGGACCGGGGAGCTGTTTTTT. Its translation: CASSQGARTGELFF. This chain connects TRBV6-4 to TRBJ2-2; 8 bases map to TRBD1. Germline V gene lookup returns CDR1 MRHNA and CDR2 SNTAGT. Germline trimming cut 8 bases from V and 5 bases from J; bases unmatched to any gene: 7. The CDR3 is 14 amino acids.

CDR3 sequence: CASSLRGNTEAFF. The CDR3 DNA sequence: TGTGCCAGCAGTTTGCGGGGGAACACTGAAGCTTTCTTT. This chain uses TRBV12-3 or TRBV12-4 with TRBJ1-1; D unresolved. V lost 3 bases, J lost 1 base, and 6 bases lay in between. The CDR3 spans 13 residues.

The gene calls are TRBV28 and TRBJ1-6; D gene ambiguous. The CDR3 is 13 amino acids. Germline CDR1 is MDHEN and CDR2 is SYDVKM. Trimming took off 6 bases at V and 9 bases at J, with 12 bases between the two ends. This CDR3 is CASRPTTASPLHF. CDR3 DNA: TGTGCCAGCAGGCCAACCACAGCTTCACCCCTCCACTTT.

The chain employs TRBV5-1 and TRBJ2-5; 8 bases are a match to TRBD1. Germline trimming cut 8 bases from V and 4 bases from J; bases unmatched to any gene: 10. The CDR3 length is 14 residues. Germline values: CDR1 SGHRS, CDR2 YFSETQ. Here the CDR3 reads CASVLGQGGETQYF. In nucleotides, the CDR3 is TGCGCCAGTGTTCTAGGACAGGGAGGAGAGACCCAGTACTTC.

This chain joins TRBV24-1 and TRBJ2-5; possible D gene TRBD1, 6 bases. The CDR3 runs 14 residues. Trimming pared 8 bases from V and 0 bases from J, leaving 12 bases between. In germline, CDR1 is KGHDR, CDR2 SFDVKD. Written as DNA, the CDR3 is TGTGCCACCACAACAGGACAGTACCAAGAGACCCAGTACTTC. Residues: CATTTGQYQETQYF.

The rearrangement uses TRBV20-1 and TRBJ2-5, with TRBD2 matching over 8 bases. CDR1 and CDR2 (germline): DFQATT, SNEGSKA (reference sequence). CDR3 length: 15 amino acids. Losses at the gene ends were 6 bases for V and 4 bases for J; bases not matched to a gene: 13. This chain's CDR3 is CSASRGGRGPETQYF. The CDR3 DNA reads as TGCAGTGCGAGTCGGGGGGGCCGAGGGCCAGAGACCCAGTACTTC.

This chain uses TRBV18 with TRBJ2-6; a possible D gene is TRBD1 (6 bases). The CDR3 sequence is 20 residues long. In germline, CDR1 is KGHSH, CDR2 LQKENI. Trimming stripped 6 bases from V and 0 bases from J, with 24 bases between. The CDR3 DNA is TGTGCCAGCTCCCTAGGGACACCTGGGACGGTCCTCTCTGGGGCCAACGTCCTGACTTTC. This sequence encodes CASSLGTPGTVLSGANVLTF.

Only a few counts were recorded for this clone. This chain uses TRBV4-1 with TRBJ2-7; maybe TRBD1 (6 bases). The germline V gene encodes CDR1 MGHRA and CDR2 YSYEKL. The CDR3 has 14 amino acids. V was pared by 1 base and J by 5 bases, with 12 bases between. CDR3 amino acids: CASSQGHRVHEQYF. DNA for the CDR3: TGCGCCAGCAGCCAAGGCCACAGGGTCCACGAGCAGTACTTC.

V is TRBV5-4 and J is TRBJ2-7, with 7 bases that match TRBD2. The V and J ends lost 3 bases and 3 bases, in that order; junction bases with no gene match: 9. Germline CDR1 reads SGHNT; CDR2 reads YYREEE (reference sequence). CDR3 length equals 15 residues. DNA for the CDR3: TGTGCCAGCAGCTACCGGGGGGTAGGGAACTACGAGCAGTACTTC. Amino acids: CASSYRGVGNYEQYF.

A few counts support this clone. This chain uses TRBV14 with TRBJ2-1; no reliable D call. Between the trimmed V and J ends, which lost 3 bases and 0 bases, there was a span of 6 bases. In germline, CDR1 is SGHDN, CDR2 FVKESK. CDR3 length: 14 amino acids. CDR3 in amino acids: CASSQWSSYNEQFF. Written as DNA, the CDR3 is TGTGCCAGCAGCCAGTGGAGCTCCTACAATGAGCAGTTCTTC.

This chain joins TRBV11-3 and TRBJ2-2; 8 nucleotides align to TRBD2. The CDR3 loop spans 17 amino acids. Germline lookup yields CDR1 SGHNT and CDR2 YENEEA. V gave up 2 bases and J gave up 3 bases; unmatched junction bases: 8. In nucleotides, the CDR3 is TGTGCCAGCAGCTTAAACGCCGGGACTAGGGACACCGGGGAGCTGTTTTTT. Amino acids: CASSLNAGTRDTGELFF.

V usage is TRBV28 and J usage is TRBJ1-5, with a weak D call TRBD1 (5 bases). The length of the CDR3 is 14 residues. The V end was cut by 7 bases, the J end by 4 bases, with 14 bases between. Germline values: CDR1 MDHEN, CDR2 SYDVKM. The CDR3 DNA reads TGTGCCAGCACCGTGGGGCAGCCGAATCAGCCCCAGCATTTT. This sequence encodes CASTVGQPNQPQHF. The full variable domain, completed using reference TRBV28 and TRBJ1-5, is DVKVTQSSRYLVKRTGEKVFLECVQDMDHENMFWYRQDPGLGLRLIYFSYDVKMKEKGDIPEGYSVSREKKERFSLILESASTNQTSMYLCASTVGQPNQPQHFGDGTRLSIL.

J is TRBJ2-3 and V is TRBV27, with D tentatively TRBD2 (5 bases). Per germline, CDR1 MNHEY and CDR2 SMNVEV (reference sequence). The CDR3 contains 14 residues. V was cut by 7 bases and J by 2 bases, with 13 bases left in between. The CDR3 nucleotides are TGTGCCAGCAACCGGGATTTTTCCACAGATACGCAGTATTTT. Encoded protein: CASNRDFSTDTQYF.

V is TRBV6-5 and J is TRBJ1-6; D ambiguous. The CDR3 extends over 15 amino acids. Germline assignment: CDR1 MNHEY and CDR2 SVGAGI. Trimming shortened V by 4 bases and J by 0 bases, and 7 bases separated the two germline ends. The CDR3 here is CASSSGSSYNSPLHF. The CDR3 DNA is TGTGCCAGCAGTTCTGGGAGCTCCTATAATTCACCCCTCCACTTT.

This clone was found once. CDR3 protein: CASSFWRDEKLFF. CDR3 coding DNA: TGTGCCAGCAGTTTTTGGAGAGATGAAAAACTGTTTTTT. The genes are TRBV12-3 or TRBV12-4 and TRBJ1-4; D ambiguous. The V end lost 3 bases, the J end lost 6 bases, and 8 bases lay between the germline ends. The CDR3 length is 13 residues.

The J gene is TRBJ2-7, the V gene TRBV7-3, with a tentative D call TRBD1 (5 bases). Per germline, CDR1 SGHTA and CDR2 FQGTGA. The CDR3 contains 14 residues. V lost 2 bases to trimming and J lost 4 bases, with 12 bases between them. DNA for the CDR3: TGTGCCAGCAGCTTAGTCGGACATCGTTACGAGCAGTACTTC. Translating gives CASSLVGHRYEQYF.

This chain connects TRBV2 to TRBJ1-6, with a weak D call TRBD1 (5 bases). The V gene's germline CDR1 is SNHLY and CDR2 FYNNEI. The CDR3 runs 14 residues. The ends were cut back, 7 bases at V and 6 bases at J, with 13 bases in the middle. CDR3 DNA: TGTGCCAGCACCCTAAGGCAGGGTAATTCACCCCTCCACTTT. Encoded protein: CASTLRQGNSPLHF. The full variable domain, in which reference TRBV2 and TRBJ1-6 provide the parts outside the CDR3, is EPEVTQTPSHQVTQMGQEVILRCVPISNHLYFYWYRQILGQKVEFLVSFYNNEISEKSEIFDDQFSVERPDGSNFTLKIRSTKLEDSAMYFCASTLRQGNSPLHFGNGTRLTVT.